A selection of T cell receptor beta chains follows, all from one sample in a study of PD-1 blockade in classical Hodgkin lymphoma. Measured with immunoSEQ multiplex PCR; TCRdb has only the in-frame clones, and not every one. Of around 25,000 clones detected, around 75% appear once; the ten largest clones hold 3.1%. The sample in question was CD4+ T cells from blood, obtained before the fourth cycle of nivolumab. The source of these receptors is a human donor with classical Hodgkin lymphoma. The CDR3 runs from the conserved cysteine through the conserved F or W. The D gene is left open where the match is weak. The listing skips clone size in some rows; elsewhere it reads once, few, many or a size class.

j_call clone_size v_call d_call cdr3_nt cdr3_aa
TRBJ2-1 - TRBV5-4 - TGTGCCAGCAGCTTTCAGGGTACGGACAATGAGCAGTTCTTC CASSFQGTDNEQFF
TRBJ2-5 - TRBV6-5 - TGTGCCAGCAGTTCCTGGATTGAAGGGACCCAGTACTTC CASSSWIEGTQYF
TRBJ1-1 - TRBV7-9 - TGTGCCAGCAGCTTTACCCTAGACAGCGCTGAAGCTTTCTTT CASSFTLDSAEAFF
TRBJ2-1 - TRBV5-1 - TGCGCCAGCAGCTTGGACACTTACTACAATGAGCAGTTCTTC CASSLDTYYNEQFF
TRBJ1-5 once TRBV5-8 - TGTGCCAGCAGCCCCCCCCATCAGCCCCAGCATTTT CASSPPHQPQHF
TRBJ2-1 - TRBV4-3 - TGCGCCAGCAGCCAAGATCTTGCACTAGCCTACAATGAGCAGTTCTTC CASSQDLALAYNEQFF
TRBJ1-1 - TRBV9 - TGTGCCAGCAGCGTCCTTGGGGGGGCGCAAACTGAAGCTTTCTTT CASSVLGGAQTEAFF
TRBJ2-7 - TRBV20-1 - TGCAGTGCGGGACCACGCTACGAGCAGTACTTC CSAGPRYEQYF
TRBJ1-2 - TRBV2 - TGTGCCAGCAGATTCTCCCACCGAACCAACTATGGCTACACCTTC CASRFSHRTNYGYTF
TRBJ2-6 - TRBV4-3 - TGCGCCAGCAGCCAAGTCGGTGGCTCTGGGGCCAACGTCCTGACTTTC CASSQVGGSGANVLTF
TRBJ1-2 - TRBV27 - TGTGCCAGCAGTCCGACGGGACTGCTGAACTATGGCTACACCTTC CASSPTGLLNYGYTF
TRBJ1-5 medium-sized TRBV6-5 - TGTGCCAGCAGTTACTCGATCTCGCAGCCCCAGCATTTT CASSYSISQPQHF
TRBJ1-1 - TRBV5-1 TRBD1 TGCGCCAGCAGCTTGGATATATCGATCAGGGACAGGGCCACTGAAGCTTTCTTT CASSLDISIRDRATEAFF
TRBJ1-5 - TRBV2 TRBD1 TGTGCCAGCAGAGGGACAGCGAATGGGCCCCAGCATTTT CASRGTANGPQHF
TRBJ1-5 - TRBV2 - TGTGCCAGCAGTAAGGGGGTATTGGATCAGCCCCAGCATTTT CASSKGVLDQPQHF
TRBJ2-7 - TRBV6-6 - TGTGCCAGCAGTACTACTAGCCCCTACGAGCAGTACTTC CASSTTSPYEQYF
TRBJ2-1 - TRBV9 TRBD2 TGTGCCAGCAGCGTACTAGCGGGGGGCCAAGGTGAGCAGTTCTTC CASSVLAGGQGEQFF
TRBJ2-5 - TRBV5-1 TRBD2 TGCGCCAGCAGTACAGGAACGGGGACTAGCGGACTAGAGACCCAGTACTTC CASSTGTGTSGLETQYF
TRBJ1-2 - TRBV5-8 - TGTGCCAGCAGTCGGGGCGGGGGTTATGGCTACACCTTC CASSRGGGYGYTF
TRBJ1-6 - TRBV18 TRBD1 TGTGCCAGCTCGCATGGGACAGGGAACAATTCACCCCTCCACTTT CASSHGTGNNSPLHF